Listed here are 9 T cell receptor beta chains from one sample, sequenced in a study of blood T cell repertoires in COVID-19. Clones were sequenced by immunoSEQ multiplex PCR, and TCRdb holds only the in-frame ones, with some missing. The sample holds about 150,000 clones; around 80% are singletons and the top ten take around 5.5%. The specimen sequenced was PBMCs or T cells enriched from blood (not recorded which). The receptors were sampled from a woman aged 45-60 years who had recovered from COVID-19.

This clone was counted between two and nine times. V usage is TRBV6-1 and J usage is TRBJ2-2; the D is unclear. CDR1 and CDR2 from the germline V gene are MNHNS and SASEGT. The CDR3 length is 16 residues. The V end was cut by 2 bases, the J end by 1 base, with 11 bases between. In DNA, the CDR3 is TGTGCCAGCAGTGAAACCCGAAAACTGAACACCGGGGAGCTGTTTTTT. It yields the protein CASSETRKLNTGELFF.

The chain has TRBV2 and TRBJ2-7, with 11 positions matching TRBD1. The CDR3 consists of 15 residues. The germline gives CDR1 SNHLY, CDR2 FYNNEI. V shed 1 base, J shed 4 bases, and the junction held 3 bases outside the gene matches. CDR3 region: CASSEGDRGRYEQYF. CDR3 DNA: TGTGCCAGCAGTGAAGGGGACAGGGGGAGGTACGAGCAGTACTTC.

To note about this clone: This same CDR3 is encoded by further DNA sequences in the sample. This rearrangement joins TRBV12-3 or TRBV12-4 to TRBJ1-1; the match to TRBD1 covers 8 bases. CDR3 length: 13 residues. V shed 6 bases, J shed 4 bases, and the junction held 4 bases outside the gene matches. Written as DNA, the CDR3 is TGTGCCAGCAGCCCCGACAGGGGCACTGAAGCTTTCTTT. This translates into CASSPDRGTEAFF.

The CDR3 nucleotides read TGTGCCAGCAGCTCTCTCGTAGAGACCCAGTACTTC. Its translation is CASSSLVETQYF. This sequence joins TRBV28 and TRBJ2-5; D gene uncertain. This CDR3 comprises 12 residues. CDR1 is MDHEN and CDR2 is SYDVKM in the germline V gene. Trimming shortened V by 6 bases and J by 4 bases, and 9 bases separated the two germline ends.

This CDR3 reads CASSDSGQGLLSPLHF. The DNA for the CDR3 is TGTGCCAGCAGTGATTCGGGACAGGGATTATTATCACCCCTCCACTTT. V usage is TRBV25-1 and J usage is TRBJ1-6, with 9 bases aligning to TRBD1. The germline CDR1 and CDR2 sequences are MGHDK and SYGVNS. The CDR3 loop spans 16 amino acids. V was pared by 3 bases and J by 10 bases, with 10 bases of the junction left unmatched.

This chain links TRBV10-1 with TRBJ2-2; D not certain. Trimming removed 6 bases from V and 5 bases from J, with 10 bases in between. The CDR3 contains 13 residues. Germline V gene lookup returns CDR1 WNHNN and CDR2 SYGVQD (reference sequence). DNA for the CDR3: TGCGCCAGCAGCACTGAGATTACCGGGGAGCTGTTTTTT. Encoded protein: CASSTEITGELFF.

The rearrangement links TRBV5-5 to TRBJ1-5; 7 nucleotides align to TRBD1. This CDR3 spans 18 amino acids. Germline V gives CDR1 SGHKS, CDR2 YYEKEE (reference sequence). The trim removed 0 bases at V and 3 bases at J, leaving 12 bases unmatched. The CDR3 DNA follows: TGTGCCAGCAGCTTGGGGAGGGGGCCGGGGTATGACAATCAGCCCCAGCATTTT. Translation gives CASSLGRGPGYDNQPQHF.

In this sample, this clone turned up a few times. V is TRBV5-6 and J is TRBJ1-5; D not certain. The V and J ends lost 7 bases and 3 bases respectively, with 20 bases between them. The CDR3 sequence is 16 residues long. Germline CDR1 is SGHDT and CDR2 is YYEEEE. In nucleotides, the CDR3 is TGTGCCAGCCGTTCAGTGGGTGAGGGAGACAATCAGCCCCAGCATTTT. It codes for CASRSVGEGDNQPQHF.

This clone appeared once. The V call is TRBV6-5, the J call TRBJ1-4; D is possibly TRBD1 (6 bases). CDR1 is MNHEY and CDR2 is SVGAGI in the germline V gene. V lost 0 bases to trimming and J lost 8 bases, with 13 bases between them. CDR3 length equals 15 residues. CDR3 sequence: CASSYSGQGREKLFF. The CDR3 coding sequence is TGTGCCAGCAGTTACTCGGGTCAGGGGCGAGAAAAACTGTTTTTT.